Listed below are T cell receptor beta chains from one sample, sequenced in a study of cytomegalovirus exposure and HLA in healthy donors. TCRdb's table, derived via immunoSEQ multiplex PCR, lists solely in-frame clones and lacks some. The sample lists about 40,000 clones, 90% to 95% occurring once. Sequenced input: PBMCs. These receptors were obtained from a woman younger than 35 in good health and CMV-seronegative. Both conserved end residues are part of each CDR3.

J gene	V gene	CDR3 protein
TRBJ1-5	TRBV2	CASSPPGQGPEQPQHF
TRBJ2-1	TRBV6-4	CASSDSRGSSYNEQFF
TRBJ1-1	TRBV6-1	CASSEPYLEAFF
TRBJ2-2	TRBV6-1	CASSERRTANTGELFF
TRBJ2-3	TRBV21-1	CASRTGTDTQYF
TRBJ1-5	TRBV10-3	CAISDRELGQPQHF
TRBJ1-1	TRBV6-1	CASSEDNLRRMNTEAFF
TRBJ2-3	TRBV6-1	CASSEAKGHTDTQYF
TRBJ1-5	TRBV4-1	CASSPDQGTQPQHF
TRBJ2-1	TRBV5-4	CASSLVLSSYNEQFF
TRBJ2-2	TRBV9	CASSAPRGGRDTGELFF
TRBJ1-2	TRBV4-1	CASSPTGDYGYTF
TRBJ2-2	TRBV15	CATSRDYSGRSAGELFF
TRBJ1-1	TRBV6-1	CASSVRGVDRQPNTEAFF
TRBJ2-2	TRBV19	CASTLTGGNMAGELFF
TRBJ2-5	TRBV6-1	CASSDLGTGYYQETQYF
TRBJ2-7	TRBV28	CATNVPRGPYEQYF
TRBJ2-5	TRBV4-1	CASSRGQSQETQYF
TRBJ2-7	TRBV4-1	CASSQGYQSEQYF
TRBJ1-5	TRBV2	CASSPWSNGQPQHF
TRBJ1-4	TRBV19	CASSMGLRRELFF
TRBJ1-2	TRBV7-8	CASSLALGVDGYTF
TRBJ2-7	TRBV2	CASSDGRAFREQYF
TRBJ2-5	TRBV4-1	CASSQTGISETQYF
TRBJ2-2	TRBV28	CASSSGSVLGELFF
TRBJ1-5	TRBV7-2	CASSLAGDRGRINSNQPQHF
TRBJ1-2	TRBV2	CASSEARDFRGLGQGGYTF
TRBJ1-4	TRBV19	CASSITLSRGEKLFF
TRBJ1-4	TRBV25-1	CASSEYGTGTGYEKLFF
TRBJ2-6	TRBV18	CASSPTGGAGGANVLTF
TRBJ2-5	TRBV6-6	CASSRDRVETQYF
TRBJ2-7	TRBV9	CASSVELAPTYEQYF
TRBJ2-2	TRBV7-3	CASSPGQGGGELFF
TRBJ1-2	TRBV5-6	CASSFRGPYGYTF
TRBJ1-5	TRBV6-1	CASSQGAFQPQHF
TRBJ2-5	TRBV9	CASSVEGRGVETQYF
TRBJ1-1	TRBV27	CASSSTENTEAFF
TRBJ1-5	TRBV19	CASSYPLWASNQPQHF
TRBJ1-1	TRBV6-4	CASSSGQENTEAFF
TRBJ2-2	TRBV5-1	CASSLVTAGELFF
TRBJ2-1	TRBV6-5	CASRETSGHNEQFF
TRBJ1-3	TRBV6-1	CASSENEGAGNTIYF
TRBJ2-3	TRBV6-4	CASSSGSTDTQYF
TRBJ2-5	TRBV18	CASSPAGQGSFQETQYF
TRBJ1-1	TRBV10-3	CAISPGDTEAFF
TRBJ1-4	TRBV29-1	CSVAGQTGETNEKLFF
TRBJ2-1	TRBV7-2	CASSLDSGRSNEQFF
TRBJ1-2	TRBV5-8	CASSLTRVDYGYTF
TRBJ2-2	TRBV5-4	CASSYNRLDTGELFF
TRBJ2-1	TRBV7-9	CASSLESLGLRRNEQFF
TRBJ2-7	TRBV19	CASSSSVYEQYF
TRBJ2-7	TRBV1	CTSRLGDYEQYF
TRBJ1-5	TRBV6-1	CASSGDRVEPNQPQHF
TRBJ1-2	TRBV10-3	CAISERGLSGYTF